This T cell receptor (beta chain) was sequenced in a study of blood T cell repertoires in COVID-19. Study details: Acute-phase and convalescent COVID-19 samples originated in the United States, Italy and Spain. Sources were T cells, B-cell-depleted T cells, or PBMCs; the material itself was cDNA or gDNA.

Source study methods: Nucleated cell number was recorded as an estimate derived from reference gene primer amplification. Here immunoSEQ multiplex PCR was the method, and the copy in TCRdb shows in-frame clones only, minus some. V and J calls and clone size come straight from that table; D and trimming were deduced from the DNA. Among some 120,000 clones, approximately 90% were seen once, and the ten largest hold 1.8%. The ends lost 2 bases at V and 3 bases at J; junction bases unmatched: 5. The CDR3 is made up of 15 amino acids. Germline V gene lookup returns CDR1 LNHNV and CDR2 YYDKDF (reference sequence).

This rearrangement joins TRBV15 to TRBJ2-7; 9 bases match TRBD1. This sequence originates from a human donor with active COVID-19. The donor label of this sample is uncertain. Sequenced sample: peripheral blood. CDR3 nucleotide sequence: TGTGCCACCAGCAGACGCCGGGACAGGGACTACGAGCAGTACTTC. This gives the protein CATSRRRDRDYEQYF.